The TCR beta chain under discussion was sequenced for a study of cytomegalovirus exposure and HLA in healthy donors. Across the whole study: T cells numbering about 180 million yielded some 120 million unique TCR beta sequences in an earlier analysis. Genotyping of roughly 400 donors showed that roughly 80% belonged to the Caucasian-associated ancestry cluster.

Germline CDR1 reads SGHTA; CDR2 reads FQGNSA. V was clipped by 5 bases and J by 4 bases; unmatched bases: 8. This CDR3 comprises 15 residues. The PCR contained 60 Vbeta and 13 Jbeta primers. Profiling relied on immunoSEQ multiplex PCR, and the TCRdb table lists in-frame clones only, not all of them. The sample contains about 130,000 clones, around 85% of which appear only once. V usage is TRBV7-2 and J usage is TRBJ1-1, with 9 bases identical to TRBD1. The receptor comes from a boy under 18 in good health and CMV-seronegative. Sequencing used PBMCs. For the CDR3, the DNA is TGTGCCAGCAGCCCACAGGGGGCGGAAGGCACTGAAGCTTTCTTT. This codes for CASSPQGAEGTEAFF.